A selection of T cell receptor beta chains follows, all from one sample in a study of identical twins. TCRdb processed the 5' RACE reads anew with MiXCR; each CDR3 protein has one entry. Among about 570,000 distinct CDR3 sequences listed, 9.6% were seen once. The same data also went into a second study, on yellow fever vaccine responses in identical twins.

The sample taken for sequencing was PBMCs. Every receptor here comes from a woman younger than 35 in good health. CDR3s include the opening cysteine and the closing phenylalanine or tryptophan. D genes are given only for firm matches. Clone size is shown for a subset of rows, as once, few, many or a class of expanded clone.

abundance,d_gene,v_gene,len,j_gene,CDR3nt,CDR3aa
-,-,TRBV29-1,13,TRBJ2-7,TGCAGCGGAAAGGACAGAAACTCCTACGAGCAGTACTTC,CSGKDRNSYEQYF
many,-,TRBV27,13,TRBJ2-3,TGTGCCAGCAGCCCCAGGAGTCTAGATACGCAGTATTTT,CASSPRSLDTQYF
-,-,TRBV29-1,16,TRBJ2-6,TGCAGCGTTGAATCCTTCGGGGGATCTGGGGCCAACGTCCTGACTTTC,CSVESFGGSGANVLTF
few,-,TRBV9,12,TRBJ2-5,TGTGCCAGCAGCGTAGTGAGGGAGACCCAGTACTTC,CASSVVRETQYF
many,TRBD2,TRBV15,20,TRBJ2-2,TGTGCCACCAGCAGAGACCGAATAACTAGCGGGAGGTGGAACACCGGGGAGCTGTTTTTT,CATSRDRITSGRWNTGELFF
few,TRBD1,TRBV7-2,14,TRBJ2-2,TGTGCCAGCAGCTTATTACAGGGGAGCGGGGAGCTGTTTTTT,CASSLLQGSGELFF
-,TRBD2,TRBV12-3/TRBV12-4,14,TRBJ2-5,TGTGCCAGCAGTTTGGTCCTAGCGGAAGAGACCCAGTACTTC,CASSLVLAEETQYF
few,TRBD1,TRBV20-1,16,TRBJ1-6,TGCAGTGCTAGAGATGGAAGGACAGGGGACAATTCACCCCTCCACTTT,CSARDGRTGDNSPLHF
-,-,TRBV9,16,TRBJ2-1,TGTGCCAGCAGCGTAGACCCCGCCGGCTCCTACAATGAGCAGTTCTTC,CASSVDPAGSYNEQFF
-,-,TRBV29-1,15,TRBJ2-7,TGCAGCGTTCAAAAACGGGACTCTGTGGAGCACGAGCAGTACTTC,CSVQKRDSVEHEQYF
-,TRBD1,TRBV5-1,18,TRBJ2-1,TGCGCCAGCAGCTTGGTTTGGGGAGGACAGGGGCCAAACAATGAGCAGTTCTTC,CASSLVWGGQGPNNEQFF
few,TRBD1,TRBV5-1,15,TRBJ1-5,TGCGCCAGCAGCTTGGGTGACAGGGAAAATCAGCCCCAGCATTTT,CASSLGDRENQPQHF
many,-,TRBV6-4,13,TRBJ2-3,TGTGCCAGCAGTGACGGGGCTACAGATACGCAGTATTTT,CASSDGATDTQYF
few,-,TRBV4-2,14,TRBJ2-3,TGTGCCAGCAGCCGGGGGCCCCCCACAGATACGCAGTATTTT,CASSRGPPTDTQYF
-,TRBD1,TRBV19,16,TRBJ1-5,TGTGCCAGTAGTATAGATACAGGGGGCTATGGTCAGCCCCAGCATTTT,CASSIDTGGYGQPQHF
many,-,TRBV4-3,16,TRBJ2-1,TGCGCCAGCAGCCAAGATCTCCTTAGTGGCCTCAATGAGCAGTTCTTC,CASSQDLLSGLNEQFF
-,TRBD2,TRBV3-1,15,TRBJ2-7,TGTGCCAGCAGCCAAACCGGGACTAGGCGTAAAGAGCAGTACTTC,CASSQTGTRRKEQYF
few,-,TRBV27,17,TRBJ1-1,TGTGCCAGCAGTTTACCTCCCGTGGGGGGATTGAACACTGAAGCTTTCTTT,CASSLPPVGGLNTEAFF
many,-,TRBV7-2,14,TRBJ2-1,TGTGCCAGCAGCTTAGCGAGGCAGTTGAGTGAGCAGTTCTTC,CASSLARQLSEQFF
-,-,TRBV27,15,TRBJ2-5,TGTGCCAGCAGCCGCACCCCGGGAACACAAGAGACCCAGTACTTC,CASSRTPGTQETQYF
few,TRBD1,TRBV20-1,17,TRBJ1-1,TGCTGTGCTAGAGATGTGGGGACAGGTTACATGAACACTGAAGCTTTCTTT,CCARDVGTGYMNTEAFF
many,-,TRBV19,14,TRBJ1-2,TGTGCCAGTATCATGACCGGACCTAACTATGGCTACACCTTC,CASIMTGPNYGYTF
few,TRBD1,TRBV4-1,15,TRBJ2-5,TGCGCCAGCAGCCAAGATTCGACAGGGAAAGAGACCCAGTACTTC,CASSQDSTGKETQYF
many,-,TRBV29-1,12,TRBJ2-7,TGCAGCGTTGACGGTAGGGCGGGCGAGCAGTACTTC,CSVDGRAGEQYF
few,TRBD1,TRBV5-1,16,TRBJ2-3,TGCGCCAGCAGCTTACGGGGACAGGGTGGCACAGATACGCAGTATTTT,CASSLRGQGGTDTQYF
-,-,TRBV5-1,13,TRBJ2-7,TGCGCCAGCAGCTTGGAGCGACTCCTCGAGCAGTACTTC,CASSLERLLEQYF
few,-,TRBV5-1,17,TRBJ2-3,TGCGCCAGCAGCTTGGGGGTCGTCGGCGGCGGCACAGATACGCAGTATTTT,CASSLGVVGGGTDTQYF
few,-,TRBV11-1,13,TRBJ2-7,TGTGCCAGCGTCGCGTGGGGGTCCTACGAGCAGTACTTC,CASVAWGSYEQYF